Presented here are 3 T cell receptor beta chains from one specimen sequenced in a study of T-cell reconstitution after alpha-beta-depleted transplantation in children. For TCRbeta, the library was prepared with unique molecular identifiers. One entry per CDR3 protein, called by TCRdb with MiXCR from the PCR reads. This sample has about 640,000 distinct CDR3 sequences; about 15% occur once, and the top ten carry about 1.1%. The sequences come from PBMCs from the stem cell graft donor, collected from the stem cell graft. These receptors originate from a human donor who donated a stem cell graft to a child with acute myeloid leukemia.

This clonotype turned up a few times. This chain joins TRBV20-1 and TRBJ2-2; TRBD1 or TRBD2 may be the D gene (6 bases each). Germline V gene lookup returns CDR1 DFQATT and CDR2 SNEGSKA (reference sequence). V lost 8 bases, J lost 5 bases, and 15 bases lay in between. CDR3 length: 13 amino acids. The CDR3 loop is CSLNRGVTGELFF. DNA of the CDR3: TGCAGTCTCAATAGGGGGGTTACCGGGGAGCTGTTTTTT.

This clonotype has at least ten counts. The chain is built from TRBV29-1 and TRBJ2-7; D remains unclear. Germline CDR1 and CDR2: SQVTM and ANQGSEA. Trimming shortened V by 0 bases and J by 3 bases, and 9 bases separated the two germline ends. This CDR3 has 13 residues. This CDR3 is CSVEDLSGYEQYF. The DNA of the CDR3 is TGCAGCGTTGAAGATCTATCCGGCTACGAGCAGTACTTC.

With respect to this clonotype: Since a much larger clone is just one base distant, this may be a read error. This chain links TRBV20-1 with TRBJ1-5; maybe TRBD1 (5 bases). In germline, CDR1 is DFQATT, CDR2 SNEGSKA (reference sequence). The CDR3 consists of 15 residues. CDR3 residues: CGARVGERSNQPQHF. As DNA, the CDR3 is TGCGGTGCTAGGGTGGGGGAAAGGTCTAATCAGCCCCAGCATTTT.